One T cell receptor beta chain is described in this entry. The antigen remains unidentified. The CDR3 does not end in the conserved phenylalanine or tryptophan, so this is likely a read error. This specimen comes from a study of T cells in Graves' hyperthyroidism and ophthalmopathy. Any patient presenting with uncontrolled infection, other autoimmune disease, pregnancy or lactation was left out. Every diagnosis used clinical symptoms, serum thyroxine and TRAb, thyroid ultrasound and orbital computed tomography. Progressors' blood was drawn at hyperthyroidism diagnosis, before ophthalmopathy symptoms. Study-wide results and caveats: Ophthalmopathy got predicted by the model a median roughly 6.4 months before its onset.

Germline CDR1 reads MNHNS; CDR2 reads SASEGT. The V gene end was trimmed by 3 bases and the J gene end by 3 bases; junction bases not matched to a gene: 4. The CDR3 totals 15 residues. Amplification of TCR beta CDR3 regions was performed using RNA transcripts as template. TCR CDR3 regions were first amplified by RT-PCR with HTBI primers. TCRdb re-called the multiplex PCR reads with MiXCR, one entry per CDR3 protein. Of approximately 370,000 distinct CDR3 sequences in the sample, about a sixth were seen once. This sequence originates from a woman aged 25 to 39 with Graves' hyperthyroidism that later progressed to Graves' ophthalmopathy. The source material was blood. The chain couples TRBV6-1 to TRBJ2-2; 7 bases match TRBD2. CDR3 loop: CASSDVGRDTGELFL. Written as DNA, the CDR3 is TGTGCCAGCAGTGACGTGGGGAGGGACACCGGGGAGCTGTTTCTT.